These T cell receptor beta chains were read from a single sample in a study of T cell responses to AZD1222 COVID-19 vaccine. Clones were sequenced by immunoSEQ multiplex PCR, and TCRdb holds only the in-frame ones, with some missing. The data show more than 150,000 clones, roughly 88% seen once. The sample was peripheral blood, taken on day 0 of AZD1222 vaccination. The receptors originated from an adult in good health. Both conserved end residues are part of each CDR3. A D gene is named only where the DNA matches it firmly. The size field is filled for only some rows; it gives once, few, many or a size class.

V: TRBV10-3
size: -
J: TRBJ2-3
D: -
DNA: TGTGCCACCATCAGGGATAGGGGCACAGATACGCAGTATTTT
CDR3: CATIRDRGTDTQYF

V: TRBV5-1
size: -
J: TRBJ2-3
D: TRBD2
DNA: TGCGCCAGCAGCCTCGCGGGAGGCACTAGCACAGATACGCAGTATTTT
CDR3: CASSLAGGTSTDTQYF

V: TRBV14
size: -
J: TRBJ2-2
D: -
DNA: TGTGCCAGCAGCCAAGAACTCACCGGGGAGCTGTTTTTT
CDR3: CASSQELTGELFF

V: TRBV25-1
size: -
J: TRBJ1-1
D: -
DNA: TGTGCCAGCAGTGAATCAGTCACAGGCCCGATGAACACTGAAGCTTTCTTT
CDR3: CASSESVTGPMNTEAFF

V: TRBV11-2
size: few
J: TRBJ2-3
D: TRBD2
DNA: TGTGCCAGCAGCGCCCAAAGCGGGAGGGTTAGCACAGATACGCAGTATTTT
CDR3: CASSAQSGRVSTDTQYF

V: TRBV6-5
size: -
J: TRBJ1-1
D: TRBD1
DNA: TGTGCCAGCAGTCCAGGGGGCACTGAAGCTTTCTTT
CDR3: CASSPGGTEAFF

V: TRBV15
size: -
J: TRBJ2-3
D: -
DNA: TGTGCCACCCGGAGGGGACAGAGCACAGATACGCAGTATTTT
CDR3: CATRRGQSTDTQYF

V: TRBV4-3
size: -
J: TRBJ1-1
D: TRBD1
DNA: TGCGCCAGCAGCCAAGATAGGAACAGGGGAGGGACTGAAGCTTTCTTT
CDR3: CASSQDRNRGGTEAFF

V: TRBV4-1
size: -
J: TRBJ1-1
D: TRBD1
DNA: TGCGCCGGGGCCTCGACAGGGTCAGGCACTGAAGCTTTCTTT
CDR3: CAGASTGSGTEAFF

V: TRBV5-6
size: -
J: TRBJ2-7
D: TRBD1
DNA: TGTGCCAGCAGCTCTGACAGGGTCTCTCAGTACTTC
CDR3: CASSSDRVSQYF

V: TRBV3-1/TRBV3-2
size: -
J: TRBJ1-4
D: TRBD1
DNA: TGTGCCAGCAGCCAAGATAGGGTTTGGGGACAGTTTAATGAAAAACTGTTTTTT
CDR3: CASSQDRVWGQFNEKLFF

V: TRBV28
size: -
J: TRBJ1-2
D: -
DNA: TGTGCCAGCAGTCCCTCGGGTAGCTCTCCCGGCTACACCTTC
CDR3: CASSPSGSSPGYTF

V: TRBV7-2
size: -
J: TRBJ2-1
D: -
DNA: TGTGCCAGCAGGTTAGCAACAGGGACGACAGGCTATGAGCAGTTCTTC
CDR3: CASRLATGTTGYEQFF

V: TRBV3-1/TRBV3-2
size: -
J: TRBJ2-1
D: TRBD2
DNA: TGTGCCAGCAGCCGCCTGACTAGCGGGCTGAACAATGAGCAGTTCTTC
CDR3: CASSRLTSGLNNEQFF

V: TRBV3-1/TRBV3-2
size: -
J: TRBJ2-2
D: TRBD2
DNA: TGTGCCAGCAGCCCATGGCTAGCGGGAGGGCCGACCGGGGAGCTGTTTTTT
CDR3: CASSPWLAGGPTGELFF

V: TRBV28
size: -
J: TRBJ1-5
D: -
DNA: TGTGCCAGCAGTTTGGGTTCTGGGGCAGCCCAGCCCCAGCATTTT
CDR3: CASSLGSGAAQPQHF

V: TRBV12-5
size: -
J: TRBJ2-3
D: -
DNA: TGTGCTAGTGGTTTGAGGCGGGGCACAGATACGCAGTATTTT
CDR3: CASGLRRGTDTQYF

V: TRBV6-5
size: -
J: TRBJ2-1
D: TRBD1
DNA: TGTGCCAGCAGGATCCGGGACAGGCGGGCGGGTGAGCAGTTCTTC
CDR3: CASRIRDRRAGEQFF

V: TRBV27
size: -
J: TRBJ1-6
D: -
DNA: TGTGCCAGTCAACAGGTAGATAATTCACCCCTCCACTTT
CDR3: CASQQVDNSPLHF

V: TRBV27
size: once
J: TRBJ2-2
D: -
DNA: TGTGCCAGCAGTTTTCGACCCTCCGGGGAGCTGTTTTTT
CDR3: CASSFRPSGELFF

V: TRBV18
size: -
J: TRBJ1-1
D: TRBD1
DNA: TGTGCCAGCTCACCACTGGGATTCAGGGGGACGTCTATGAACACTGAAGCTTTCTTT
CDR3: CASSPLGFRGTSMNTEAFF

V: TRBV13
size: -
J: TRBJ2-1
D: -
DNA: TGTGCCAGCAGCCCCGAAGGGGGGAGGGGTTCCTACAATGAGCAGTTCTTC
CDR3: CASSPEGGRGSYNEQFF

V: TRBV28
size: -
J: TRBJ1-1
D: TRBD1
DNA: TGTGCCAGCAGTCAGGGGGGCTTCGGGACTGAAGCTTTCTTT
CDR3: CASSQGGFGTEAFF

V: TRBV4-3
size: -
J: TRBJ1-6
D: -
DNA: TGCGCCAGCAGCCAAGTGGTCAGCGGACAATATAATTCACCCCTCCACTTT
CDR3: CASSQVVSGQYNSPLHF

V: TRBV5-1
size: -
J: TRBJ2-5
D: TRBD2
DNA: TGCGCCAGCAGCGTCACTAGCGGAGCAGAGACCCAGTACTTC
CDR3: CASSVTSGAETQYF

V: TRBV19
size: -
J: TRBJ1-1
D: -
DNA: TGTGCCAGTAGTATAGACCCCTCATCGACATTTGCTTTCTTT
CDR3: CASSIDPSSTFAFF

V: TRBV6-2/TRBV6-3
size: -
J: TRBJ2-5
D: -
DNA: TGTGCCAGCAGTTACCCTGAGCAAGAGACCCAGTACTTC
CDR3: CASSYPEQETQYF

V: TRBV5-1
size: -
J: TRBJ2-5
D: TRBD2
DNA: TGCGCCAGCAGCTTGGCCGAGACTAGCGGGATGTGGCAAGAGACCCAGTACTTC
CDR3: CASSLAETSGMWQETQYF

V: TRBV5-1
size: -
J: TRBJ2-3
D: TRBD2
DNA: TGCGCCAGCAGCTTTAGCGGGAGGGCCGGAAGCACAGATACGCAGTATTTT
CDR3: CASSFSGRAGSTDTQYF

V: TRBV15
size: -
J: TRBJ1-2
D: -
DNA: TGTGCCACCAGCAGAGATAGGGGGGCAGCTAACTATGGCTACACCTTC
CDR3: CATSRDRGAANYGYTF

V: TRBV14
size: -
J: TRBJ2-6
D: -
DNA: TGTGCCAGCAGCGATCCTCCGGCTGGGGCCAACGTCCTGACTTTC
CDR3: CASSDPPAGANVLTF

V: TRBV19
size: -
J: TRBJ1-2
D: -
DNA: TGTGCCAGTAGTATAGAATCGGGCCCCGGCTATGGCTACACCTTC
CDR3: CASSIESGPGYGYTF

V: TRBV12-3/TRBV12-4
size: -
J: TRBJ1-5
D: -
DNA: TGTGCCAGCAGCGGACAGAACAATCAGCCCCAGCATTTT
CDR3: CASSGQNNQPQHF

V: TRBV19
size: -
J: TRBJ1-2
D: -
DNA: TGTGCCAGTAGTAGGTTCGGAGGGATAACCACGGGAAATGGCTACACCTTC
CDR3: CASSRFGGITTGNGYTF

V: TRBV5-5
size: -
J: TRBJ2-7
D: -
DNA: TGTGCCAGCAGCCAGTTCCCAGGGAAGGAGCAGTACTTC
CDR3: CASSQFPGKEQYF

V: TRBV7-8
size: -
J: TRBJ1-2
D: TRBD1
DNA: TGTGCCAGCAGCTCCGGGACAGGGCCCTCCATTGCCTTC
CDR3: CASSSGTGPSIAF

V: TRBV5-1
size: -
J: TRBJ1-5
D: -
DNA: TGCGCCAGCAGTTGGGACGGCTATAGCAATCAGCCCCAGCATTTT
CDR3: CASSWDGYSNQPQHF

V: TRBV2
size: -
J: TRBJ2-1
D: -
DNA: TGTGCCAGCAGTGAACGGTACTTACGCCACAATGAGCAGTTCTTC
CDR3: CASSERYLRHNEQFF

V: TRBV5-1
size: -
J: TRBJ2-3
D: -
DNA: TGCGCCAGCAGCTTGGCCGTTGCGGGGATTAACACAGATACGCAGTATTTT
CDR3: CASSLAVAGINTDTQYF

V: TRBV7-8
size: -
J: TRBJ2-2
D: -
DNA: TGTGCCAGCAGCTTAGACGCGGGTCGGACCGGGGAGCTGTTTTTT
CDR3: CASSLDAGRTGELFF

V: TRBV7-2
size: -
J: TRBJ2-1
D: -
DNA: TGTGCCAGCAGCTGGACAGTTCGAAAAAGGGATGAGCAGTTCTTC
CDR3: CASSWTVRKRDEQFF

V: TRBV4-3
size: -
J: TRBJ2-2
D: -
DNA: TGCGCCAGCAGCCAAGTAGTGAGGGGAGGCACCGGGGAGCTGTTTTTT
CDR3: CASSQVVRGGTGELFF

V: TRBV28
size: -
J: TRBJ1-5
D: -
DNA: TGTGCCAGCAGTACCCGGACAGTCAATCAGCCCCAGCATTTT
CDR3: CASSTRTVNQPQHF

V: TRBV18
size: -
J: TRBJ2-5
D: -
DNA: TGTGCCAGCTCACCAATAGAGCCCCAAGAGACCCAGTACTTC
CDR3: CASSPIEPQETQYF

V: TRBV3-1/TRBV3-2
size: few
J: TRBJ2-5
D: TRBD1
DNA: TGTGCCAGCAGCCAAGACTTGAACCGGGACAGGGGGAACTGGTCTGAAGAGACCCAGTACTTC
CDR3: CASSQDLNRDRGNWSEETQYF

V: TRBV5-4
size: -
J: TRBJ2-6
D: -
DNA: TGTGCCAGCAGCTTGGGAAGCGGTGGGGGGTCTGGGGCCAACGTCCTGACTTTC
CDR3: CASSLGSGGGSGANVLTF

V: TRBV11-2
size: few
J: TRBJ1-1
D: TRBD1
DNA: TGTGCCAGCAGCCCCATTAAAGGGGGCGACACTGAAGCTTTCTTT
CDR3: CASSPIKGGDTEAFF

V: TRBV27
size: -
J: TRBJ1-2
D: TRBD1
DNA: TGTGCCAGCCGTGGGACAGGCAACCTCTATGGCTACACCTTC
CDR3: CASRGTGNLYGYTF

V: TRBV12-3/TRBV12-4
size: -
J: TRBJ1-3
D: -
DNA: TGTGCCAGCAGTCTGCCAAATGGAAACACCATATATTTT
CDR3: CASSLPNGNTIYF

V: TRBV30
size: -
J: TRBJ1-2
D: -
DNA: TGTGCCTGGAGTGTACAGAGGACCTATGGCTACACCTTC
CDR3: CAWSVQRTYGYTF

V: TRBV27
size: -
J: TRBJ2-5
D: TRBD2
DNA: TGTGCCAGCAGTTTTTCCCGGACTAGCGGGGGGCAAGAGACCCAGTACTTC
CDR3: CASSFSRTSGGQETQYF

V: TRBV4-1
size: -
J: TRBJ2-7
D: -
DNA: TGCGCCAGCAGCCAAGAACTAGCCGTCAACGAGCAGTACTTC
CDR3: CASSQELAVNEQYF

V: TRBV27
size: -
J: TRBJ2-7
D: TRBD2
DNA: TGTGCCAGCAGTTCGACTTCTAGCGGGAGGGCCTACGAGCAGTACTTC
CDR3: CASSSTSSGRAYEQYF